Shown below are 29 T cell receptor beta chains from a single sample sequenced in a study of identical twins. TCRdb analysed the 5' RACE reads with MiXCR anew, one entry per CDR3 protein. The sample shows around 1.7 million distinct CDR3 sequences, around 29% of them seen only once. The sample taken for sequencing was cord blood. The origin of the receptors is a newborn girl in good health.

The V call is TRBV27, the J call TRBJ1-5; 10 bases match TRBD1. With V trimmed by 5 bases and J by 0 bases, 10 bases remained unmatched. The CDR3 covers 18 residues. Germline assignment: CDR1 MNHEY and CDR2 SMNVEV (reference sequence). CDR3 residues: CASSATGTGVYSNQPQHF. The CDR3 DNA reads TGTGCCAGCAGTGCAACCGGGACAGGGGTCTATAGCAATCAGCCCCAGCATTTT.

The CDR3 sequence: CASINTDYGNYGYTF. The CDR3 DNA sequence: TGTGCCAGCATCAACACAGACTACGGTAACTATGGCTACACCTTC. The rearrangement uses TRBV12-3 or TRBV12-4 and TRBJ1-2; D uncertain. V lost 7 bases and J 1 base, leaving 16 bases between the germline ends. The CDR3 covers 15 residues.

J is TRBJ2-1 and V is TRBV27; D is unclear. The CDR3 loop spans 14 amino acids. The germline V gene encodes CDR1 MNHEY and CDR2 SMNVEV (reference sequence). Between the trimmed V and J ends, which lost 4 bases and 4 bases, there was a span of 11 bases. DNA of the CDR3: TGTGCCAGCAGTTCTCTGACGCCATACAATGAGCAGTTCTTC. It codes for CASSSLTPYNEQFF.

The rearrangement uses TRBV4-2 and TRBJ2-7; D perhaps matches TRBD2 (7 bases). Trimming cost V 2 bases and J 4 bases, with 21 bases left between them. The germline CDR1 and CDR2 sequences are LGHNA and YNFKEQ. The CDR3 has 17 amino acids. The CDR3 region has the DNA TGTGCCAGCAGCCAACCTCCCGAGGGGGGGGCTTTTTACGAGCAGTACTTC. Protein: CASSQPPEGGAFYEQYF.

Only a few counts were recorded for this clonotype. This chain joins TRBV12-3 or TRBV12-4 and TRBJ2-2; D gene ambiguous. Trimming removed 6 bases from V and 4 bases from J, with 12 bases in between. This CDR3 has 14 amino acids. CDR3 in amino acids: CASRHGLPTGELFF. The CDR3 coding sequence is TGTGCCAGCAGACATGGGCTACCCACCGGGGAGCTGTTTTTT.

V is TRBV7-2 and J is TRBJ2-3; D is perhaps TRBD1 (5 bases). CDR1 and CDR2 from the germline V gene are SGHTA and FQGNSA. Between the trimmed V and J ends, which lost 2 bases and 4 bases, there was a span of 16 bases. This CDR3 spans 16 amino acids. CDR3 in DNA: TGTGCCAGCAGCTTACGTCAGGGTAGAAGATCAGATACGCAGTATTTT. Translating gives CASSLRQGRRSDTQYF.

This chain uses TRBV27 with TRBJ1-4, with D possibly TRBD1 on 5 matching bases. Germline CDR1 MNHEY, CDR2 SMNVEV (reference sequence). V lost 5 bases and J lost 3, with 13 bases in between. The CDR3 is made up of 15 amino acids. CDR3 loop: CASSPWDGPNEKLFF. Written as DNA, the CDR3 is TGTGCCAGCAGTCCCTGGGACGGTCCTAATGAAAAACTGTTTTTT.

This chain uses TRBV4-2 with TRBJ2-7; 10 nucleotides agree with TRBD2. The junction had 9 bases not matched to a gene; V was cut back by 1 base and J by 3 bases. This CDR3 is built from 17 residues. CDR1 LGHNA and CDR2 YNFKEQ come from the germline V gene. In nucleotides, the CDR3 is TGTGCCAGCAGCCAAGGCCAACTAGCGGGGAGGAGCTACGAGCAGTACTTC. Amino acid sequence: CASSQGQLAGRSYEQYF.

This chain joins TRBV5-1 and TRBJ2-7, with D unclear. The last part of the DNA fits TRBJ2-5 better; the J call may be wrong. Germline V gene data show CDR1 as SGHRS and CDR2 as YFSETQ. The CDR3 consists of 15 residues. This CDR3 is CASSLCLAHQETQYF. The CDR3, as DNA: TGCGCCAGCAGCTTGTGTCTGGCTCACCAAGAGACCCAGTACTTC.

The CDR3 loop reads CASSLGDGAPVAKNIQYF. The CDR3 DNA follows: TGTGCCAGCAGCTTAGGGGATGGGGCGCCAGTAGCCAAAAACATTCAGTACTTC. The chain uses TRBV7-2 and TRBJ2-4; TRBD1 might be the D (5 bases). Germline assignment: CDR1 SGHTA and CDR2 FQGNSA. The CDR3 spans 18 residues. Trimming pared 1 base from V and 0 bases from J, leaving 16 bases between.

The chain has TRBV6-1 and TRBJ1-5, with a tentative D call TRBD1 (6 bases). V was shortened by 8 bases and J by 3 bases, with 17 bases between the two germline ends. Germline assignment: CDR1 MNHNS and CDR2 SASEGT. The CDR3 loop spans 15 amino acids. The DNA for the CDR3 is TGTGCCAGCTGCGAGCAGGGGAAGGACAATCAGCCCCAGCATTTT. Translation: CASCEQGKDNQPQHF.

This clonotype was detected once. The CDR3 region has the DNA TGCAGTGCTAGAGGGGGGGGGGCGCATCAGCCCCAGCATTTT. It encodes CSARGGGAHQPQHF. The chain couples TRBV20-1 to TRBJ1-5; maybe TRBD1 (6 bases). Germline V CDR1 and CDR2: DFQATT, SNEGSKA (reference sequence). The CDR3 totals 14 residues. Trimming took 1 base from V and 5 from J, leaving 12 bases between them.

This clonotype was detected only a few times. CDR3 bases: TGCAGTGCTACCACCGGGACACCCTACGAGCAGTACTTC. Its protein is CSATTGTPYEQYF. The rearrangement links TRBV20-1 to TRBJ2-7; maybe TRBD1 (6 bases). The V end lost 4 bases, the J end lost 2 bases, and 12 bases lay between the germline ends. The CDR3 spans 13 residues. Germline CDR1 is DFQATT and CDR2 is SNEGSKA (reference sequence).

This clonotype was recorded a few times. The genes are TRBV29-1 and TRBJ2-7, with D perhaps TRBD1 (7 bases). V was cut by 3 bases and J by 5 bases, with 17 bases left in between. Germline V CDR1 and CDR2: SQVTM, ANQGSEA. This CDR3 is built from 14 residues. As DNA, the CDR3 is TGCAGCGTTGACTTGATGACAGGGAGGAACGAGCAGTACTTC. Its translation: CSVDLMTGRNEQYF.

This chain uses TRBV6-2 or TRBV6-3 with TRBJ2-1; 8 bases are shared with TRBD1. The ends lost 5 bases at V and 6 bases at J; junction bases unmatched: 12. The CDR3 sequence is 16 residues long. Germline lookup yields CDR1 MNHEY and CDR2 SVGEGT. CDR3 amino acids: CASSPSRGRLGNEQFF. CDR3 DNA sequence: TGTGCCAGCAGTCCCTCCAGGGGGCGCTTGGGCAATGAGCAGTTCTTC.

At least ten counts were recorded for this clonotype. The rearrangement links TRBV7-9 to TRBJ2-7, with TRBD2 identical over 7 bases. This CDR3 is built from 17 residues. V lost 1 base, J lost 0 bases, and 9 bases stayed unmatched. Germline lookup yields CDR1 SEHNR and CDR2 FQNEAQ (reference sequence). In DNA, the CDR3 is TGTGCCAGCAGCTTAGGTTTGGGTAGCGGGCCCTCCTACGAGCAGTACTTC. It specifies CASSLGLGSGPSYEQYF.

This chain connects TRBV6-4 to TRBJ2-1; D gene uncertain. CDR3 length: 13 amino acids. Germline CDR1 and CDR2: MRHNA and SNTAGT. Trimming stripped 0 bases from V and 6 bases from J, with 6 bases between. DNA of the CDR3: TGTGCCAGCAGTGACTCCCGGCGCAATGAGCAGTTCTTC. Its protein product is CASSDSRRNEQFF.

V and J are TRBV27 and TRBJ2-7; maybe TRBD1 (5 bases). Germline V CDR1 and CDR2: MNHEY, SMNVEV (reference sequence). This CDR3 contains 14 residues. With 2 bases removed from V and 4 bases from J, the gap between germline ends came to 12 bases. CDR3 bases: TGTGCCAGCAGTTTAAAAGGCAGGGTTTACGAGCAGTACTTC. As protein: CASSLKGRVYEQYF.

There are a few counts of this clonotype. The chain is built from TRBV6-1 and TRBJ2-1; no clear D gene. Near its end, the DNA agrees better with TRBJ2-7, so the J call may be wrong. CDR3 length equals 11 residues. Germline lookup yields CDR1 MNHNS and CDR2 SASEGT. Here the CDR3 reads CALSSYNEQYF. The CDR3 DNA sequence: TGTGCCTTAAGCTCCTACAATGAGCAGTACTTC.

The rearrangement uses TRBV20-1 and TRBJ2-1; D possibly matches TRBD1 or TRBD2 (6 bases each). CDR3 size: 14 residues. Trimming removed 1 base from V and 2 bases from J, with 9 bases in between. CDR1 is DFQATT and CDR2 is SNEGSKA in the germline V gene (reference sequence). This CDR3 is CSARGGATYNEQFF. CDR3 sequence (DNA): TGCAGTGCTAGAGGGGGGGCCACCTACAATGAGCAGTTCTTC.

This clonotype occurred a few times. The chain uses TRBV5-1 and TRBJ2-3; perhaps D is TRBD1 or TRBD2 (5 bases each). Germline CDR1 reads SGHRS; CDR2 reads YFSETQ. V shed 0 bases and J shed 4 bases, with 12 bases lying between them. The length of the CDR3 is 15 residues. CDR3 sequence (DNA): TGCGCCAGCAGCTTGGCCTGGGGGTTGGCAGATACGCAGTATTTT. Protein product: CASSLAWGLADTQYF.

This clonotype occurred many times. The junction does not match germline at one end; this may be a read error. The chain recombines TRBV20-1 with TRBJ2-3; D is unresolved. The CDR3 runs 10 residues. Germline CDR1 reads DFQATT; CDR2 reads SNEGSKA (reference sequence). In nucleotides, the CDR3 is TGCAGCGCTAAAACAGATACGCAGTATTTT. Translated: CSAKTDTQYF.

This chain links TRBV9 with TRBJ1-4; D gene uncertain. Germline loops: CDR1 SGDLS, CDR2 YYNGEE. The CDR3 has 14 residues. V lost 0 bases to trimming and J lost 7 bases, with 10 bases between them. The CDR3 spells CASSVGEGVEKLFF. CDR3 nucleotides: TGTGCCAGCAGCGTAGGGGAGGGAGTTGAAAAACTGTTTTTT.

The rearrangement links TRBV6-7 to TRBJ1-2; 11 nucleotides line up with TRBD1. TRBV6-7 is an ORF for which the function is uncertain. The CDR3 is 19 residues long. V shed 0 bases, J shed 0 bases, and the junction held 9 bases outside the gene matches. The CDR3 spells CASSYSTWDRGDTNYGYTF. CDR3 nucleotides: TGTGCCAGCAGTTACTCGACTTGGGACAGGGGGGACACTAACTATGGCTACACCTTC.

The V call is TRBV6-1, the J call TRBJ2-7, with 11 bases fitting TRBD2. V shed 6 bases, J shed 5 bases, and the junction held 9 bases outside the gene matches. Germline CDR1 and CDR2: MNHNS and SASEGT. The CDR3 contains 15 residues. CDR3 loop: CASRLAGGPSNEQYF. CDR3 bases: TGTGCCAGCAGGTTAGCGGGAGGGCCGTCGAACGAGCAGTACTTC.

J is TRBJ1-4 and V is TRBV30, with 7 bases that match TRBD1. CDR3 length: 15 amino acids. The ends lost 1 base at V and 1 base at J; junction bases unmatched: 3. Germline CDR1 and CDR2: GTSNPN and SVGIG (reference sequence). As DNA, the CDR3 is TGTGCCTGGAGTGATTACAGGGGAACTAATGAAAAACTGTTTTTT. It encodes CAWSDYRGTNEKLFF.

This clonotype was recorded many times. The rearrangement uses TRBV20-1 and TRBJ2-7, with TRBD1 matching over 7 bases. This CDR3 has 15 amino acids. With 1 base clipped from V and 1 base from J, the junction kept 7 bases outside the gene matches. Germline lookup yields CDR1 DFQATT and CDR2 SNEGSKA (reference sequence). CDR3 protein: CSARALGGPSYEQYF. As DNA, the CDR3 is TGCAGTGCTAGAGCTCTAGGGGGCCCTTCCTACGAGCAGTACTTC.

The chain employs TRBV20-1 and TRBJ2-4; tentatively, D is TRBD2 (5 bases). Germline V gene data show CDR1 as DFQATT and CDR2 as SNEGSKA (reference sequence). V gave up 0 bases and J gave up 13 bases, with 16 bases separating them. The CDR3 contains 13 residues. CDR3 coding DNA: TGCAGTGCTAGAGATGAGGGCTACAATGAGCAGTACTTC. Translated: CSARDEGYNEQYF.

The J gene is TRBJ2-1, the V gene TRBV19; TRBD1 agrees at 7 bases. Germline V gives CDR1 LNHDA, CDR2 SQIVND (reference sequence). CDR3 length: 16 residues. Germline trimming cut 2 bases from V and 6 bases from J; bases unmatched to any gene: 10. The CDR3 protein is CASSITGTEVSNEQFF. The CDR3 coding sequence is TGTGCCAGTAGTATAACCGGGACAGAGGTCTCCAATGAGCAGTTCTTC.